Detailed here is one TCR beta chain. TCRdb re-called the RT-PCR reads with MiXCR, one entry per CDR3 protein. This table holds around 570,000 distinct CDR3 sequences, roughly 10% found once. The data were taken from a study of response to subunit inactivated influenza vaccine. In germline, CDR1 is SQVTM, CDR2 ANQGSEA. This CDR3 has 15 amino acids. V lost 3 bases and J 10 bases, leaving 22 bases between the germline ends. The same sample was also studied in work on T cells expressing NK-cell markers. From that second work: For TCR beta, cDNA was produced by 5'RACE template switching with UMIs. One of eight sequenced donors was HCMV-seronegative; the other seven were seropositive. An anti-gamma-delta TCR antibody restricted sorting to alpha-beta TCR T cells in several experiments. Dominant NKG2C+ clonotype frequencies of roughly 1.0-7.0% of CD8+ T cells were measured in several donors. The CD3+CD56-NKG2C+ fraction was also led by these clonotypes in several donors.

The TCR was taken from a man aged 50 to 59 who received an inactivated influenza vaccine. The chain couples TRBV29-1 to TRBJ2-1; no clear D gene. The specimen was PBMCs from blood, collected on the day of vaccination. This chain's CDR3 is CSVEDPPPVAEEQFF. CDR3 DNA sequence: TGCAGCGTTGAGGATCCTCCTCCGGTGGCAGAGGAGCAGTTCTTC.